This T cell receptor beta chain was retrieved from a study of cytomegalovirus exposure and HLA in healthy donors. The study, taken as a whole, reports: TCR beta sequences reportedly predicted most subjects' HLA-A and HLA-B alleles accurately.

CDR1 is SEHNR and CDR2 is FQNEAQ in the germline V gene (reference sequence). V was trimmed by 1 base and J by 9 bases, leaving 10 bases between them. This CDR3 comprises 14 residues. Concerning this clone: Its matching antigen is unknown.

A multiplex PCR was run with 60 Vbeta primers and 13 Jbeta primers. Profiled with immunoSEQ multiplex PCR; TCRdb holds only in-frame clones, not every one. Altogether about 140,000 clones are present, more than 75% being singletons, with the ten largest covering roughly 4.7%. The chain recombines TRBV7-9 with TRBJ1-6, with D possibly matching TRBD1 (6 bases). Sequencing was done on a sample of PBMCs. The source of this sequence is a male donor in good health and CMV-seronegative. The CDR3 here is CASSLEGVGSPLHF. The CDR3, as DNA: TGTGCCAGCAGCTTAGAGGGGGTGGGTTCACCCCTCCACTTT.